These T cell receptor beta chains were read from a single sample in a study of tumor-infiltrating lymphocytes in primary liver carcinoma. TCRdb redid the calling of the multiplex PCR reads with MiXCR, one entry per CDR3 protein. The sample shows 90,000 to 140,000 distinct CDR3 sequences, 80% to 85% of them seen only once. The sample consisted of liver tumor tissue from sampling region 3. Every receptor here comes from a middle-aged man with primary liver carcinoma and hepatitis B virus infection. Each CDR3 is given with its conserved first and last residue. The D gene is left open where the match is weak. Part of the rows lack a size; the others show once, few, many or a class for expanded clones.

J gene	clone size	D gene	V gene	CDR3 DNA	CDR3 protein
TRBJ1-6	NA	NA	TRBV5-6	TGTGCCTGCAGCGCAAGGACTCCCGTGAATTCACCCCTCCACTTT	CACSARTPVNSPLHF
TRBJ2-7	NA	NA	TRBV11-1	TGTGCCAGCAGCTTAACGGGATTGGGAGAATACGAGCGCTACTTC	CASSLTGLGEYERYF
TRBJ2-3	NA	NA	TRBV7-9	TGTGCCAGCAGCTTAGATAGAGGGTGGCGGCGCACAGATACGCAGTATTTT	CASSLDRGWRRTDTQYF
TRBJ2-3	NA	NA	TRBV6-5	TGTGCCAGCAGTTTGGCCGGAGACATAGATACGCAGTATTTT	CASSLAGDIDTQYF
TRBJ2-2	NA	NA	TRBV12-3/TRBV12-4	TGTGACAGCATGGAGACATCGAACACCTGGGAGCTGTTTTTT	CDSMETSNTWELFF
TRBJ1-1	NA	NA	TRBV7-9	TGTGCCAGCAACTTAACGGGGGGAAACACTGAAGCTTTCTTT	CASNLTGGNTEAFF
TRBJ2-1	NA	NA	TRBV5-5	TGTGCCGGCAGCTTAATTGAGACTGTATACAATGAGCAGTTCTTC	CAGSLIETVYNEQFF
TRBJ2-6	many	TRBD1	TRBV6-1	TGTGCCAGCAGGGACAGGGCTGGGGCCAACGTCCTGACTTTC	CASRDRAGANVLTF
TRBJ2-2	NA	NA	TRBV6-5	TGTACCAGCAGTTACCAGGACACCGGGGAGTTGTTTTTT	CTSSYQDTGELFF
TRBJ1-1	NA	NA	TRBV29-1	TGCAGCGTTGAGGACAGCAGCACTGAAGCTTTCTTT	CSVEDSSTEAFF
TRBJ2-2	NA	TRBD2	TRBV6-2/TRBV6-3	TGTGCCAGCTGCCGGGAGGTCGGGAAACTGTTTTTT	CASCREVGKLFF
TRBJ2-2	NA	TRBD2	TRBV29-1	TGCAGCCTTGGGACTAGTGTGGCGAACACCGGGGAGCTGTTTTTT	CSLGTSVANTGELFF
TRBJ2-7	NA	NA	TRBV12-3/TRBV12-4	TGTGCCAGCAGACGTGGACAGAACGGGTGCCACGAGCAATACTTC	CASRRGQNGCHEQYF
TRBJ1-4	NA	NA	TRBV5-4	TGTACCAGCAGCCCACGACCCGGGTCAGGAACGTCTGGATTT	CTSSPRPGSGTSGF
TRBJ2-2	NA	TRBD1	TRBV29-1	TGCAGTGTCGCGACAGGGGGTCTGATAGGGAAGCTGTTTTTT	CSVATGGLIGKLFF
TRBJ2-7	once	NA	TRBV7-3	TGTGCCAGCAACTCCCGGGACATGGGGAATGAGCAGTACTTC	CASNSRDMGNEQYF
TRBJ2-7	NA	TRBD2	TRBV6-2/TRBV6-3	TGTGCCATCAGCACTCCGACTAGCGGAGGGTACAAGCAGCACTTC	CAISTPTSGGYKQHF
TRBJ2-5	many	TRBD2	TRBV24-1	TGTGCCACCGGGGGTAGGGCGGGAGGAGAAGAGACCCAGTACTTC	CATGGRAGGEETQYF
TRBJ2-6	NA	TRBD1	TRBV11-2	TGTGTCAGCAGCATTGACAGGGCTGAGGTCAACGTCCTGACTTTC	CVSSIDRAEVNVLTF
TRBJ1-2	NA	NA	TRBV6-5	TGTGCCAGCAGACACGGGACGGCTGTGTTGGGCTACACCTTC	CASRHGTAVLGYTF
TRBJ1-1	NA	NA	TRBV4-3	TGCGCCAGCGGCGAAGATACTAAGAACACTGAAGCTTTCTTT	CASGEDTKNTEAFF
TRBJ1-1	NA	NA	TRBV10-3	TGTGCCATACAAGGGGGAGGAGTGAACATTGAAGCTTTCTTT	CAIQGGGVNIEAFF
TRBJ2-2	NA	NA	TRBV4-3	TGCGCCAGCAGACAAGGACTGAACACCGGGGAGCTGTTTTTT	CASRQGLNTGELFF
TRBJ2-7	NA	NA	TRBV29-1	TGCAGCGTTGAAGGAAGTGCACGGGGCTCTCTCCTCGGGCACTACTTC	CSVEGSARGSLLGHYF
TRBJ2-5	NA	NA	TRBV5-1	TGCGCCAGCACCTTAGGAGCCCTCCGCCAAGAGACCCAGTACTTC	CASTLGALRQETQYF
TRBJ2-7	many	TRBD1	TRBV28	TGTGCCAGCAGATGGGACAGGGCCTCTTACGAGCAGTACTTC	CASRWDRASYEQYF